A selection of T cell receptor beta chains follows, all from one sample in a study of cytomegalovirus exposure and HLA in healthy donors. Assay used: immunoSEQ multiplex PCR; TCRdb lists only in-frame clones, some missing. This sample's table reports roughly 78,000 clones. The sequencing sample was made of PBMCs. Every receptor here comes from a man aged 35-49 years in good health and CMV-seronegative. The CDR3 runs from the conserved cysteine through the conserved F or W. The D gene is left open where the match is weak.

V gene	J gene	D gene	CDR3 protein	CDR3 DNA
TRBV10-2	TRBJ1-5	NA	CASSESRAGVPVPHF	TGCGCCAGCAGTGAGTCAAGGGCAGGGGTCCCAGTCCCGCATTTT
TRBV7-9	TRBJ2-2	TRBD2	CASSTDSGLAETNTGELFF	TGTGCCAGCAGCACCGACTCGGGACTAGCGGAGACGAACACCGGGGAGCTGTTTTTT
TRBV10-1	TRBJ2-1	NA	CASKFGNEQFF	TGCGCCAGCAAATTCGGCAATGAGCAGTTCTTC
TRBV30	TRBJ2-7	TRBD2	CAWTTAGGPYEQYF	TGTGCCTGGACCACTGCGGGAGGCCCCTACGAGCAGTACTTC
TRBV2	TRBJ2-7	TRBD1	CASIDPRDRGKGSSYEQYF	TGTGCCAGCATTGATCCCCGGGACAGGGGAAAAGGGTCCTCCTACGAGCAGTACTTC
TRBV30	TRBJ1-5	TRBD1	CAWEKTGGYQPQHF	TGTGCCTGGGAGAAAACAGGGGGCTACCAGCCCCAGCATTTT
TRBV9	TRBJ1-4	NA	CASSTRQSTNEKLFF	TGTGCCAGCAGCACCCGACAGTCAACTAATGAAAAACTGTTTTTT
TRBV5-1	TRBJ1-2	TRBD1	CASSLRGGNYGYTF	TGCGCCAGCAGCTTAAGAGGGGGCAACTATGGCTACACCTTC
TRBV10-2	TRBJ1-6	NA	CAIQTGPYSPLHF	TGCGCCATTCAGACAGGCCCCTATTCACCCCTCCACTTT
TRBV2	TRBJ1-4	TRBD1	CATNSDRGNEKLFF	TGTGCCACAAATTCAGACAGGGGGAATGAAAAACTGTTTTTT
TRBV18	TRBJ1-2	NA	CASSQDRTGGYTF	TGTGCTAGCTCACAGGACAGAACGGGTGGCTACACCTTC
TRBV18	TRBJ2-2	NA	CASSPGSQDWNTGELFF	TGTGCCAGCTCACCAGGTTCGCAGGACTGGAACACCGGGGAGCTGTTTTTT
TRBV6-4	TRBJ2-3	TRBD2	CASSPYLAGGTDTQYF	TGTGCCAGCAGTCCATATCTTGCGGGAGGCACAGATACGCAGTATTTT
TRBV29-1	TRBJ2-7	NA	CSVEAGRSYEQYF	TGCAGCGTTGAGGCGGGGAGGTCCTACGAGCAGTACTTC
TRBV19	TRBJ2-6	NA	CASRPLGAGANVLTF	TGTGCCAGTAGGCCCCTCGGGGCTGGGGCCAACGTCCTGACTTTC
TRBV5-1	TRBJ1-2	TRBD1	CASGQDRAGYGYTF	TGCGCCAGCGGCCAGGACAGGGCGGGCTATGGCTACACCTTC
TRBV11-3	TRBJ2-1	TRBD2	CASSLAPSGGLEDEQFF	TGTGCCAGCAGCTTAGCGCCTAGCGGGGGCCTCGAGGATGAGCAGTTCTTC
TRBV6-5	TRBJ2-1	TRBD2	CASSYRGGFQFF	TGTGCCAGCAGTTACCGCGGGGGGTTCCAGTTCTTC
TRBV5-8	TRBJ1-4	NA	CASSLVNRINEKLFF	TGTGCCAGCAGCTTGGTGAACAGGATCAATGAAAAACTGTTTTTT
TRBV9	TRBJ2-5	NA	CASSLMTGAPPETQYF	TGTGCCAGCAGCCTTATGACTGGAGCCCCGCCGGAGACCCAGTACTTC
TRBV4-3	TRBJ2-2	NA	CASSQAPWGQLDTGELFF	TGCGCCAGCAGCCAAGCCCCATGGGGGCAGCTCGACACCGGGGAGCTGTTTTTT
TRBV6-6	TRBJ2-7	TRBD2	CASSQSPLAGYEQYF	TGTGCCAGCTCCCAATCTCCCCTAGCGGGGTACGAGCAGTACTTC
TRBV7-6	TRBJ1-1	NA	CASSLTDSHTEAFF	TGTGCCAGCAGCTTGACGGACAGCCACACTGAAGCTTTCTTT
TRBV19	TRBJ1-5	NA	CASTNSDTGPQHF	TGTGCCAGTACTAATTCGGATACGGGGCCCCAGCATTTT
TRBV28	TRBJ1-1	TRBD1	CASSGTGPGAFF	TGTGCCAGCAGTGGGACAGGGCCGGGCGCTTTCTTT
TRBV7-9	TRBJ2-7	TRBD2	CASSAPTSGPSYEQYF	TGTGCCAGCAGCGCCCCGACTAGCGGACCTTCCTACGAGCAGTACTTC
TRBV6-5	TRBJ2-7	TRBD1	CASSSLGTGDEQYF	TGTGCCAGCAGTTCCCTCGGGACAGGGGACGAGCAGTACTTC
TRBV6-5	TRBJ2-7	TRBD1	CASRQGLSSYEQYF	TGTGCCAGCCGACAGGGTTTGAGCTCCTACGAGCAGTACTTC
TRBV28	TRBJ2-7	NA	CASSPPGRPTYEQYF	TGTGCCAGCAGTCCCCCTGGGAGACCTACCTACGAGCAGTACTTC
TRBV9	TRBJ2-3	TRBD1	CASSVAGTGGTDTQYF	TGTGCCAGCAGCGTAGCCGGGACAGGGGGTACAGATACGCAGTATTTT
TRBV28	TRBJ1-2	TRBD1	CASNLSGQGNGGYTF	TGTGCCAGCAATCTCTCAGGACAGGGGAATGGTGGCTACACCTTC
TRBV18	TRBJ2-1	TRBD2	CASSPPGLADRGQFF	TGTGCCAGCTCACCTCCGGGACTAGCGGATCGGGGGCAGTTCTTC
TRBV7-6	TRBJ2-7	NA	CASSLGRQGQARYEQYF	TGTGCCAGCAGCTTAGGTCGGCAGGGCCAAGCCCGCTACGAGCAGTACTTC
TRBV5-6	TRBJ1-1	TRBD1	CASSSTGVDTEAFF	TGTGCCAGCAGCTCTACAGGGGTAGACACTGAAGCTTTCTTT
TRBV19	TRBJ2-4	NA	CASSTRAKNIQYF	TGTGCCAGTAGTACCAGAGCCAAAAACATTCAGTACTTC
TRBV4-3	TRBJ1-4	NA	CASSQGGGRATNEKLFF	TGCGCCAGCAGCCAAGGGGGGGGTAGAGCAACTAATGAAAAACTGTTTTTT
TRBV30	TRBJ2-7	NA	CAWSTGSSYEQYF	TGTGCCTGGAGTACGGGGAGCTCCTACGAGCAGTACTTC
TRBV7-2	TRBJ2-7	NA	CASSRRAGNRYEQYF	TGTGCCAGCAGCCGCAGGGCGGGAAATAGGTACGAGCAGTACTTC
TRBV11-2	TRBJ1-1	NA	CASSYSSGALKAFF	TGTGCCAGCAGCTATTCCTCCGGAGCCCTGAAAGCTTTCTTT
TRBV13	TRBJ2-1	NA	CASSINVAEYNEQFF	TGTGCCAGCAGCATAAATGTGGCGGAGTACAATGAGCAGTTCTTC
TRBV11-3	TRBJ2-1	TRBD2	CASSRGLAGGPNEQFF	TGTGCCAGCAGTCGCGGACTAGCGGGGGGCCCTAATGAGCAGTTCTTC
TRBV5-4	TRBJ2-1	TRBD1	CASSRDRVNEQFF	TGTGCCAGCAGCCGCGACAGGGTCAATGAGCAGTTCTTC
TRBV28	TRBJ2-1	NA	CASSSTGRNEQFF	TGTGCCAGCAGCTCAACAGGGCGAAATGAGCAGTTCTTC
TRBV4-3	TRBJ2-7	TRBD2	CASSRGASGVYEQYF	TGCGCCAGCAGCCGCGGGGCTAGCGGGGTCTACGAGCAGTACTTC
TRBV19	TRBJ2-7	NA	CASSIEGRGFSYEQYF	TGTGCCAGTAGTATAGAAGGTCGGGGGTTCTCCTACGAGCAGTACTTC
TRBV5-1	TRBJ2-7	NA	CASSLEVASGEQYF	TGCGCCAGCAGCTTGGAGGTGGCTTCGGGAGAGCAGTACTTC
TRBV5-5	TRBJ2-7	TRBD2	CASSGGLAGYGAEQYF	TGTGCCAGCAGCGGGGGACTAGCGGGGTACGGGGCCGAGCAGTACTTC
TRBV6-1	TRBJ2-7	TRBD2	CASSASGGAFREQYF	TGTGCCAGCAGTGCCAGCGGGGGGGCCTTTCGTGAGCAGTACTTC
TRBV5-1	TRBJ2-1	TRBD1	CASSERPGQGNAGQFF	TGCGCCAGCAGCGAGAGACCGGGACAGGGTAACGCGGGGCAGTTCTTC
TRBV10-3	TRBJ2-7	TRBD1	CAIQDRNYEQYF	TGTGCCATCCAGGACAGGAACTACGAGCAGTACTTC
TRBV27	TRBJ2-7	TRBD2	CASRFSGSNEQYF	TGTGCCAGCAGATTTAGCGGGAGTAACGAGCAGTACTTC
TRBV19	TRBJ1-2	NA	CASSIGRQTPYGYTF	TGTGCCAGTAGTATTGGTAGACAGACTCCTTACGGCTACACCTTC
TRBV6-1	TRBJ1-1	NA	CASSEPNRAAFF	TGTGCCAGCAGTGAACCCAACAGGGCTGCTTTCTTT